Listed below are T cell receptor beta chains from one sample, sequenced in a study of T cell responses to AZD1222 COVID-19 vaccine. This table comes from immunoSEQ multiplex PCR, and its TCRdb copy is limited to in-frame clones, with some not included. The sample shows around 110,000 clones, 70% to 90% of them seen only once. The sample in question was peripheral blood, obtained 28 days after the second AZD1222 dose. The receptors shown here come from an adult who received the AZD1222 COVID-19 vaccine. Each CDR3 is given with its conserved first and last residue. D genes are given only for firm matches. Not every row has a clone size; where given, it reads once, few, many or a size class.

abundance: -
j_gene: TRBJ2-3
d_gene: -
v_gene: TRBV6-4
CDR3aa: CASSAAKGGTDTQYF
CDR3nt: TGTGCCAGCAGCGCCGCAAAAGGAGGCACAGATACGCAGTATTTT

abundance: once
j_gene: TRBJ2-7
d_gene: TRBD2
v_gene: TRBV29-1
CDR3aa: CSVAGLGVYEQYF
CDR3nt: TGCAGCGTTGCGGGACTAGGTGTCTACGAGCAGTACTTC

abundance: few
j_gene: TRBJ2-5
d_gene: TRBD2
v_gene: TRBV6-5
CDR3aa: CASREVGRQETQYF
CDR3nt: TGTGCCAGCCGGGAGGTGGGGCGTCAAGAGACCCAGTACTTC

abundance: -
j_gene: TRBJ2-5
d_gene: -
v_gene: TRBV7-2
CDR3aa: CASSLFGLQETQYF
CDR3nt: TGTGCCAGCAGCTTATTTGGCCTGCAAGAGACCCAGTACTTC

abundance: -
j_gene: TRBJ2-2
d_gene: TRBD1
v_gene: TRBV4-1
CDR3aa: CASSQSPWDRTTGELFF
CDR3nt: TGCGCCAGCAGCCAAAGTCCGTGGGACAGGACCACCGGGGAGCTGTTTTTT

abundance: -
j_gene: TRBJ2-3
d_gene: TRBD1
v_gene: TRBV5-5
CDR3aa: CASSSQGISTDTQYF
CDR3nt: TGTGCCAGCAGCTCACAGGGGATTAGCACAGATACGCAGTATTTT

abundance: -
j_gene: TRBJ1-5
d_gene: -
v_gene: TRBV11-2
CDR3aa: CASSSGRSTGGNQPQHF
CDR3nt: TGTGCCAGCAGCTCGGGACGGTCGACTGGCGGTAATCAGCCCCAGCATTTT

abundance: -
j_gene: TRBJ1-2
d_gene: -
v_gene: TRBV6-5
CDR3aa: CASSYSGYGYTF
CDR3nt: TGTGCCAGCAGTTACAGTGGGTATGGCTACACCTTC

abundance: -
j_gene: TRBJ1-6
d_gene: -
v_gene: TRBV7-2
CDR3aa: CASSLGVSSPLHF
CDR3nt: TGTGCCAGCAGCTTAGGGGTCTCATCACCCCTCCACTTT

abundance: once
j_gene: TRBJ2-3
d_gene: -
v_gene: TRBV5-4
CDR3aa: CASSLGAWTSTDTQYF
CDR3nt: TGTGCCAGCAGCTTAGGAGCTTGGACTAGCACAGATACGCAGTATTTT

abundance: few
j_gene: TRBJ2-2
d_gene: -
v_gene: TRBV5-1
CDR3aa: CASSFILPQGTGELFF
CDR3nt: TGCGCCAGCAGCTTCATCTTACCCCAGGGCACCGGGGAGCTGTTTTTT

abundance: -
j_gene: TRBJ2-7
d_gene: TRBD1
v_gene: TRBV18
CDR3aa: CASSPSTGDEQYF
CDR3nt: TGTGCCAGCTCACCATCTACAGGGGACGAGCAGTACTTC

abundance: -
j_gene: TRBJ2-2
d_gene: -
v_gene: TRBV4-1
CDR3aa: CASSQEDGANTGELFF
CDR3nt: TGCGCCAGCAGCCAGGAGGACGGAGCGAACACCGGGGAGCTGTTTTTT

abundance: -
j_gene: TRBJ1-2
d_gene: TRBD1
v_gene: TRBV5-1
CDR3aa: CASSPAGQGASGYTF
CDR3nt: TGCGCCAGCAGCCCGGCGGGGCAGGGGGCCTCGGGCTACACCTTC

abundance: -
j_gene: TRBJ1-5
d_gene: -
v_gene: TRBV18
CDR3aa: CASSPGNQPQHF
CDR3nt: TGTGCCAGCTCACCAGGCAATCAGCCCCAGCATTTT

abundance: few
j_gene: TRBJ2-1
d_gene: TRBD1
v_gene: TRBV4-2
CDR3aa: CASSQAQGAENEQFF
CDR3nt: TGTGCCAGCAGCCAGGCCCAGGGGGCGGAGAATGAGCAGTTCTTC

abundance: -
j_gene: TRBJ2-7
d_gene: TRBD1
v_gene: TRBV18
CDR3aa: CASSPGQGPYEQYF
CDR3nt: TGTGCCAGCTCACCAGGACAGGGTCCCTACGAGCAGTACTTC

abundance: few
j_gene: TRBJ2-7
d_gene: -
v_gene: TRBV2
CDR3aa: CASKEGHEQYF
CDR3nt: TGTGCCAGCAAAGAGGGCCACGAGCAGTACTTC

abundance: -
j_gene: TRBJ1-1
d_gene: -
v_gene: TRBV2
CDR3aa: CASRPTGGYTEAFF
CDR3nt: TGTGCCAGCAGACCGACGGGCGGCTACACTGAAGCTTTCTTT

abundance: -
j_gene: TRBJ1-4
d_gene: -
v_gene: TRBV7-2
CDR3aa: CASSLGDAGKLFF
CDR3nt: TGTGCCAGCAGCTTGGGGGACGCGGGAAAACTGTTTTTT

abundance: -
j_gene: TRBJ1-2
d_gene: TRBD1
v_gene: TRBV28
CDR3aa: CASSLGGQGGHGYTF
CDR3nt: TGTGCCAGCAGTTTAGGGGGTCAGGGGGGCCATGGCTACACCTTC

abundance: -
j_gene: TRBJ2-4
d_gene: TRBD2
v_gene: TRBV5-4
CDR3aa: CASSLTGGTKNIQYF
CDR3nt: TGTGCCAGCAGCTTGACGGGGGGAACCAAAAACATTCAGTACTTC

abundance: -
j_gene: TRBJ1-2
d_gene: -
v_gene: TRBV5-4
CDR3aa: CASSLWGSYGYTF
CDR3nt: TGTGCCAGCAGCTTGTGGGGCAGCTATGGCTACACCTTC

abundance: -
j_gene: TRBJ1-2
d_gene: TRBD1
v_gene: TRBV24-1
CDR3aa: CATSDTGQGVGYTF
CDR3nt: TGTGCCACCAGTGACACGGGACAGGGGGTGGGCTACACCTTC

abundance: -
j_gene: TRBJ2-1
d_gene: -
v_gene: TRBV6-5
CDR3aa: CASSYSGNNEQFF
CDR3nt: TGTGCCAGCAGTTACTCGGGCAACAATGAGCAGTTCTTC

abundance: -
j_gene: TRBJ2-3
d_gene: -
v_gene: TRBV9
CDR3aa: CASSVVGSTDTQYF
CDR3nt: TGTGCCAGCAGCGTAGTAGGTTCTACAGATACGCAGTATTTT

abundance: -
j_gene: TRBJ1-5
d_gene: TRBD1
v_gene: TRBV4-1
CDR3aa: CASSPDRGDQPQHF
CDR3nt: TGCGCCAGCAGCCCAGACAGGGGCGACCAGCCCCAGCATTTT

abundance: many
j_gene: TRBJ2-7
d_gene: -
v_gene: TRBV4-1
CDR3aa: CASSQFPTTPSSYEQYF
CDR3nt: TGCGCCAGCAGCCAATTTCCAACAACCCCCAGCTCCTACGAGCAGTACTTC

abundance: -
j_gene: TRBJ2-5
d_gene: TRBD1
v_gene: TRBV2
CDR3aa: CASRDTGGAETQYF
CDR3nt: TGTGCCAGCAGGGATACAGGGGGCGCAGAGACCCAGTACTTC

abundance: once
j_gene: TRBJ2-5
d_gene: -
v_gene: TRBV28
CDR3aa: CASSAGQPSRTQYF
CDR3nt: TGTGCCAGCAGTGCGGGACAGCCTTCCAGGACCCAGTACTTC

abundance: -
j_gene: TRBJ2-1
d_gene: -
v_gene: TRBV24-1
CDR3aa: CATIGGSSYNEQFF
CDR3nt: TGTGCCACCATCGGTGGAAGCTCCTACAATGAGCAGTTCTTC

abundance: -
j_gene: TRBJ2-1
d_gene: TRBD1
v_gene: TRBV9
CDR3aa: CASSVATVGQGKNEQFF
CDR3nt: TGTGCCAGCAGCGTAGCTACAGTTGGACAGGGTAAGAATGAGCAGTTCTTC

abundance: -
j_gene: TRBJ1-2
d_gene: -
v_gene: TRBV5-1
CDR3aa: CASLGNVPAEGYTF
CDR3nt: TGCGCCAGCCTGGGGAATGTGCCCGCCGAGGGCTACACCTTC

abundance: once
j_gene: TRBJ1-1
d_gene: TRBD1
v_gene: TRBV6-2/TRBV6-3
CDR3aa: CASSYGGQANTEAFF
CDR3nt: TGTGCCAGCAGTTACGGGGGACAGGCGAACACTGAAGCTTTCTTT

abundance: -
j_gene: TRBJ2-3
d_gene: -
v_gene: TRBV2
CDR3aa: CASRASGGTDTQYF
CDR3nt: TGTGCCAGCAGGGCCTCCGGAGGCACAGATACGCAGTATTTT

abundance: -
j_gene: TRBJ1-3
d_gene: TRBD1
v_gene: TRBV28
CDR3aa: CASSSGQRSGNTIYF
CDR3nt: TGTGCCAGCAGTTCGGGACAGCGCTCTGGAAACACCATATATTTT

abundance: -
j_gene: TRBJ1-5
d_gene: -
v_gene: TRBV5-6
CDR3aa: CASSLENQPQHF
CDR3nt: TGTGCCAGCAGCTTGGAAAATCAGCCCCAGCATTTT

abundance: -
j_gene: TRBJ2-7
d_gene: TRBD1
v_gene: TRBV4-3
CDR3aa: CASSQDRGRGLYEQYF
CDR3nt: TGCGCCAGCAGCCAAGATCGGGGCAGGGGGCTTTACGAGCAGTACTTC

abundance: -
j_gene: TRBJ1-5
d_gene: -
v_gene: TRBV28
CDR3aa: CASSWGASSGPQHF
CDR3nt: TGTGCCAGCAGCTGGGGGGCCTCAAGTGGGCCCCAGCATTTT

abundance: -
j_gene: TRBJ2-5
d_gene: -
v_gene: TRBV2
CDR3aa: CASRSSAGAGETQYF
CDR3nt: TGTGCCAGCAGGTCCTCGGCGGGGGCCGGGGAGACCCAGTACTTC

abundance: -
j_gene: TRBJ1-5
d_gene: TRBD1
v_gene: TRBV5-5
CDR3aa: CASSYGQAYSNQPQHF
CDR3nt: TGTGCCAGCAGCTATGGACAGGCCTATAGCAATCAGCCCCAGCATTTT

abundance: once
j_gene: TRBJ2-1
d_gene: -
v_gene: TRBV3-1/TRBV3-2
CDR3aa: CASRQIPYNEQFF
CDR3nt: TGTGCCAGCAGACAGATCCCCTACAATGAGCAGTTCTTC

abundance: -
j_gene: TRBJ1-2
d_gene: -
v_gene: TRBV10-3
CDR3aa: CAISESRDGYGYTF
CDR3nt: TGTGCCATCAGTGAGTCCCGGGACGGCTATGGCTACACCTTC

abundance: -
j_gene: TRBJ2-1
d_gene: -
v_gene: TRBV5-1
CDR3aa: CASSLELAPPNEQFF
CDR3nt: TGCGCCAGCAGCTTGGAGCTAGCCCCGCCAAATGAGCAGTTCTTC

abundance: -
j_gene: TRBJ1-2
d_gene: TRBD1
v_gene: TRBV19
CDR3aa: CASSILQGASGYTF
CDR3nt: TGTGCCAGTAGTATCTTACAGGGGGCGAGCGGCTACACCTTC